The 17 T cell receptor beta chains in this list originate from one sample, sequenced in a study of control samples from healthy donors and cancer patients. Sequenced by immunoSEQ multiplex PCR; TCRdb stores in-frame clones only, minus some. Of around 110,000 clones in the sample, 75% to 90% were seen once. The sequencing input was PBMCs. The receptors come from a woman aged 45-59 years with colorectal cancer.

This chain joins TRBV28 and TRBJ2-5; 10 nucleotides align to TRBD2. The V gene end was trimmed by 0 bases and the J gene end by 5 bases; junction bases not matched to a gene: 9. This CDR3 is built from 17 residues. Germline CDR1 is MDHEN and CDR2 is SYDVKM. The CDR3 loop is CASSLWASGSEVETQYF. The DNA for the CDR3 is TGTGCCAGCAGTTTATGGGCTAGCGGGAGTGAAGTGGAGACCCAGTACTTC.

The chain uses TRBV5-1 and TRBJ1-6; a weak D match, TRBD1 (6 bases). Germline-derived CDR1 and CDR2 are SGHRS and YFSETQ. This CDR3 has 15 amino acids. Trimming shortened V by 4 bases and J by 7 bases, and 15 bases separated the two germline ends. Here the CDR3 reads CASSPEGGQNSPLHF. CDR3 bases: TGCGCCAGCAGCCCGGAGGGGGGACAAAATTCACCCCTCCACTTT. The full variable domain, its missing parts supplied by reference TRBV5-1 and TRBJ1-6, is KAGVTQTPRYLIKTRGQQVTLSCSPISGHRSVSWYQQTPGQGLQFLFEYFSETQRNKGNFPGRFSGRQFSNSRSEMNVSTLELGDSALYLCASSPEGGQNSPLHFGNGTRLTVT.

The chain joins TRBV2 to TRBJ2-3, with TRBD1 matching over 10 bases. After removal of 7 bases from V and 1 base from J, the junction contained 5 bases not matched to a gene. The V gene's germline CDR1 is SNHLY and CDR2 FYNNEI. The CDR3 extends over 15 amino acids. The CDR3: CASTPGQGRTDTQYF. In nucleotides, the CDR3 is TGTGCCAGCACCCCGGGACAGGGGCGCACAGATACGCAGTATTTT.

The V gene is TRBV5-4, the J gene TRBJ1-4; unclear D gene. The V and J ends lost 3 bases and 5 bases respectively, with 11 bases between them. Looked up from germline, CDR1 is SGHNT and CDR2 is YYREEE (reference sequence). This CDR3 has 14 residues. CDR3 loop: CASSSEVGNEKLFF. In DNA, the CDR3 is TGTGCCAGCAGCTCGGAGGTCGGGAATGAAAAACTGTTTTTT. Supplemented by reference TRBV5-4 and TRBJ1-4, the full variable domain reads ETGVTQSPTHLIKTRGQQVTLRCSSQSGHNTVSWYQQALGQGPQFIFQYYREEENGRGNFPPRFSGLQFPNYSSELNVNALELDDSALYLCASSSEVGNEKLFFGSGTQLSVL.

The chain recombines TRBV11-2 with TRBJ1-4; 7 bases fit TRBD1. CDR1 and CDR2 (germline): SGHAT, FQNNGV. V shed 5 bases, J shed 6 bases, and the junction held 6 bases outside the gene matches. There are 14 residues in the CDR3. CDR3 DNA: TGTGCCAGCAGCACGCGACAGGGAGATGAAAAACTGTTTTTT. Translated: CASSTRQGDEKLFF.

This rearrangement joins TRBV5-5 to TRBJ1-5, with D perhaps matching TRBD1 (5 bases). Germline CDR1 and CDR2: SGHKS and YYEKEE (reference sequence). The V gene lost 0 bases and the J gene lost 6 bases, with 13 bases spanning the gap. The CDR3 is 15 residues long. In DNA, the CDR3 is TGTGCCAGCAGCTTGGACGACAGCTGGCGTCAGCCCCAGCATTTT. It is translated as CASSLDDSWRQPQHF.

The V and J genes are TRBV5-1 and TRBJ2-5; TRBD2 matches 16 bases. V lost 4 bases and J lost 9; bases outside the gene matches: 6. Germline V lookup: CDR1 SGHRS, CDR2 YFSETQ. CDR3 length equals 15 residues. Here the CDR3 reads CASSPTGTSGRAQYF. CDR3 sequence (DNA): TGCGCCAGCAGCCCGACCGGGACTAGCGGGAGGGCCCAGTACTTC.

The CDR3 sequence: CASRPSLADSPLHF. DNA for the CDR3: TGTGCCAGCAGACCCAGCCTAGCGGATTCACCCCTCCACTTT. The chain employs TRBV5-4 and TRBJ1-6, with D uncertain. CDR1 and CDR2 (germline): SGHNT, YYREEE (reference sequence). The V gene lost 5 bases and the J gene lost 8 bases, with 14 bases spanning the gap. The CDR3 is 14 residues long. Looking up the rest from reference TRBV5-4 and TRBJ1-6 gives the full variable domain: ETGVTQSPTHLIKTRGQQVTLRCSSQSGHNTVSWYQQALGQGPQFIFQYYREEENGRGNFPPRFSGLQFPNYSSELNVNALELDDSALYLCASRPSLADSPLHFGNGTRLTVT.

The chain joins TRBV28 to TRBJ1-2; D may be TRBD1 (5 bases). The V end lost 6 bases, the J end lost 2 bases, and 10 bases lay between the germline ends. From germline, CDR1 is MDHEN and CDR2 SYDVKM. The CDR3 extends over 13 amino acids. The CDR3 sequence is CASRGAENYGYTF. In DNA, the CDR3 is TGTGCCAGCAGAGGGGCTGAAAACTATGGCTACACCTTC.

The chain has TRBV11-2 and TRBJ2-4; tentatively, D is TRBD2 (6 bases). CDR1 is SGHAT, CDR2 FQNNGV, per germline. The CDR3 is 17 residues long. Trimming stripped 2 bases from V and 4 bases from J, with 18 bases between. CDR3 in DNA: TGTGCCAGCAGCTTATTCGCGGAGGGGTGGGGAAAAAACATTCAGTACTTC. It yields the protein CASSLFAEGWGKNIQYF.

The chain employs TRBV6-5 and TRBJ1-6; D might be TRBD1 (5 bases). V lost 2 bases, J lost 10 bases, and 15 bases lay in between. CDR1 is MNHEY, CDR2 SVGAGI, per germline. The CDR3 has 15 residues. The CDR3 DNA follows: TGTGCCAGCAGTTACCTGGCGGGGACGGGGTCACCCCTCCACTTT. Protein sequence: CASSYLAGTGSPLHF.

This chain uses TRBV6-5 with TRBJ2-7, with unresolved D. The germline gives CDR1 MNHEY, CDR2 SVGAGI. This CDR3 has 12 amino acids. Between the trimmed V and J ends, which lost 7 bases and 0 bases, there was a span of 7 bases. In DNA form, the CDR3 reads TGTGCCAGCACTCCGAACTCCTACGAGCAGTACTTC. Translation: CASTPNSYEQYF.

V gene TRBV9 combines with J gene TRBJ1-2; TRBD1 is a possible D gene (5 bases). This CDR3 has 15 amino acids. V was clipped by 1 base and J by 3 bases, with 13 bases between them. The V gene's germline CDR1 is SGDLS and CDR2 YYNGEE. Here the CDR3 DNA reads TGTGCCAGCAGCGTAACCGGGACGGGTGACTATGGCTACACCTTC. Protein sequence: CASSVTGTGDYGYTF.

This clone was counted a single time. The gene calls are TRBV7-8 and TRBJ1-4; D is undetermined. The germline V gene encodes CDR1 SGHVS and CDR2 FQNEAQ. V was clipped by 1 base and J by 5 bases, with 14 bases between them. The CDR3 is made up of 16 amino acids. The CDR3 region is CASSLGNGRKNEKLFF. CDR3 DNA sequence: TGTGCCAGCAGCTTAGGGAATGGGCGAAAGAATGAAAAACTGTTTTTT.

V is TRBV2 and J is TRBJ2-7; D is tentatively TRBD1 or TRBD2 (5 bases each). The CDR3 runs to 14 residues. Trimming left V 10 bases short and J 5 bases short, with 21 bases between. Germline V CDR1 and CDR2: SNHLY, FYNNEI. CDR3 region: CATDEGQSIDEQYF. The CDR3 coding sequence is TGTGCCACCGACGAGGGGCAATCTATCGACGAGCAGTACTTC.

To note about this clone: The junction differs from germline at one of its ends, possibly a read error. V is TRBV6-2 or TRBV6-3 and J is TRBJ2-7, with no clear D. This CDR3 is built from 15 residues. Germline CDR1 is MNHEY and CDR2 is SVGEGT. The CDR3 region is CVSSYGRGKAYEQYF. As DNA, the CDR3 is TGTGTCAGCAGTTACGGTCGCGGAAAAGCCTACGAGCAGTACTTC.

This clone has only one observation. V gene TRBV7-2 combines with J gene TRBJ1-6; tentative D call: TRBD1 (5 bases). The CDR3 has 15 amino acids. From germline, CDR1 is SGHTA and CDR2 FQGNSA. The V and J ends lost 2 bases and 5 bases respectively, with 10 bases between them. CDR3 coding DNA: TGTGCCAGCAGCTTATGGGGGACGAATAATTCACCCCTCCACTTT. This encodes CASSLWGTNNSPLHF. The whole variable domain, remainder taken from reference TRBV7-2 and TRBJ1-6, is GAGVSQSPSNKVTEKGKDVELRCDPISGHTALYWYRQSLGQGLEFLIYFQGNSAPDKSGLPSDRFSAERTGGSVSTLTIQRTQQEDSAVYLCASSLWGTNNSPLHFGNGTRLTVT.